This TCR beta chain was recovered during a study of T cells expressing NK-cell markers. TCRdb re-called the 5' RACE reads; every CDR3 protein appears as one record, without DNA. This listing includes 250,000 or so distinct CDR3 sequences. The CDR3 extends over 17 amino acids. Germline loops: CDR1 SGHTA, CDR2 FQGNSA. V usage is TRBV7-2 and J usage is TRBJ2-7; TCRdb lists TRBD2, though no DNA is available to test this call. The TCR originated in a woman aged 18-70 years in good health. The specimen was blood T cells: a sorted CD56 or NKG2C T cell subset, CD4+ or CD8+ T cells, or bulk PBMC T cells (not recorded which). CDR3 in amino acids: CASSLTSGSDRLYEQYF.